These 5 T cell receptor beta chains came from one sample sequenced in a study of cytomegalovirus exposure and HLA in healthy donors. The PCR used 60 Vbeta and 13 Jbeta primers. Data came from immunoSEQ multiplex PCR; TCRdb stores just in-frame clones and leaves some out. The table includes 120,000 or so clones, about three quarters detected once. Sequenced input: PBMCs. The receptor set was obtained from a man aged 30 to 39 in good health and CMV-seronegative.

V gene TRBV10-3 combines with J gene TRBJ2-5, with TRBD1 as a possible D gene (5 bases). Looked up from germline, CDR1 is ENHRY and CDR2 is SYGVKD. Trimming left V 7 bases short and J 5 bases short, with 14 bases between. The length of the CDR3 is 13 residues. In DNA, the CDR3 is TGTGCCATCAAAGGGGTTTTAGGGGAGACCCAGTACTTC. Protein sequence: CAIKGVLGETQYF.

This clone was seen only once. This chain connects TRBV5-1 to TRBJ1-5; 7 bases agree with TRBD1. V was clipped by 4 bases and J by 4 bases; unmatched bases: 8. CDR1 SGHRS and CDR2 YFSETQ come from the germline V gene. The CDR3 loop spans 15 amino acids. The chain's CDR3 is CASSDGTATNQPQHF. The CDR3 DNA reads TGCGCCAGCAGCGATGGGACAGCAACGAATCAGCCCCAGCATTTT. Filled out from reference TRBV5-1 and TRBJ1-5, the complete variable domain reads KAGVTQTPRYLIKTRGQQVTLSCSPISGHRSVSWYQQTPGQGLQFLFEYFSETQRNKGNFPGRFSGRQFSNSRSEMNVSTLELGDSALYLCASSDGTATNQPQHFGDGTRLSIL.

There are a few counts of this clone. The gene calls are TRBV7-2 and TRBJ1-6, with TRBD1 identical over 8 bases. J lost 7 bases, V lost 5 bases, and 4 bases had no gene match. The V gene's germline CDR1 is SGHTA and CDR2 FQGNSA. The CDR3 contains 14 residues. The CDR3 coding sequence is TGTGCCAGCAGCCAGACAGGGGCGAATTCACCCCTCCACTTT. Its protein is CASSQTGANSPLHF. Drawing the rest from reference TRBV7-2 and TRBJ1-6, the complete variable domain is GAGVSQSPSNKVTEKGKDVELRCDPISGHTALYWYRQSLGQGLEFLIYFQGNSAPDKSGLPSDRFSAERTGGSVSTLTIQRTQQEDSAVYLCASSQTGANSPLHFGNGTRLTVT.

This clone appeared a few times. V gene TRBV12-5 combines with J gene TRBJ1-1; D is undetermined. V lost 2 bases, J lost 7 bases, and 8 bases lay in between. Germline V gene sequence: CDR1 LGHNT, CDR2 FRNRAP. The CDR3 runs to 12 residues. CDR3 bases: TGTGCTAGTGGTTTGCCCGGAGGTGAAGCTTTCTTT. Translation gives CASGLPGGEAFF.

This clone was detected once. The chain is built from TRBV6-5 and TRBJ2-7; 8 bases fit TRBD2. The CDR3 loop spans 14 amino acids. V trimming: 2 bases; J trimming: 6 bases; junction bases outside the gene matches: 6. The germline gives CDR1 MNHEY, CDR2 SVGAGI. The CDR3 region is CASSYEAGGREQYF. Written as DNA, the CDR3 is TGTGCCAGCAGTTACGAGGCGGGGGGCCGCGAGCAGTACTTC.